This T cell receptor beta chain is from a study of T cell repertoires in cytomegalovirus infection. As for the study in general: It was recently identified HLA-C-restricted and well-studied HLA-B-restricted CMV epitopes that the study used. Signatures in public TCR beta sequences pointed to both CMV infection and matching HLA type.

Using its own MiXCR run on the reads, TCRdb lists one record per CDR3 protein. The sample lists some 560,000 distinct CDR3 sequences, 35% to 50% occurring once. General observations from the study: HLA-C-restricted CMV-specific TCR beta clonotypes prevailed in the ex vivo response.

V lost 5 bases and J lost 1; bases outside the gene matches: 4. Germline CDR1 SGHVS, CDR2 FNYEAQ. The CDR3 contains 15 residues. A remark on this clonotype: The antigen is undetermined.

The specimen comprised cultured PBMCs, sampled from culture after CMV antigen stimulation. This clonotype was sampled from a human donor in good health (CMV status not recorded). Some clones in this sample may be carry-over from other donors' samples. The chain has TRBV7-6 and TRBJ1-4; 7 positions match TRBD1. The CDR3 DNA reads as TGTGCCAGCAGCACCAGACAGGGAACTAATGAAAAACTGTTTTTT. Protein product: CASSTRQGTNEKLFF.